This is a list of T cell receptor beta chains from one sample in a study of blood T cell repertoires in COVID-19. Sequencing was performed with immunoSEQ multiplex PCR; in TCRdb, only in-frame clones are kept and a portion is missing. The sample yields about 480,000 clones, more than 85% seen once. The specimen sequenced was peripheral blood. Receptor source: a woman in her twenties or thirties with acute or convalescent COVID-19. CDR3s include the opening cysteine and the closing phenylalanine or tryptophan. Fields, in order: clone size, J gene, D gene, V gene, CDR3 protein, CDR3 DNA. A D gene is named only where the DNA matches it firmly. For some rows the clone size is stated as once, few or many, or as a class when expanded; others skip it.

few TRBJ2-2 TRBD1 TRBV24-1 CATSDSGTGDTGELFF TGTGCCACCAGTGATTCCGGGACAGGGGACACCGGGGAGCTGTTTTTT
- TRBJ2-5 - TRBV3-1/TRBV3-2 CASSPPWRETQYF TGTGCCAGCAGCCCCCCGTGGAGGGAGACCCAGTACTTC
- TRBJ1-2 - TRBV10-3 CAIRARQQVTTNYGYTF TGTGCCATCAGGGCAAGACAACAGGTCACAACGAACTATGGCTACACCTTC
- TRBJ2-5 TRBD2 TRBV6-5 CASRGTSGRQETQYF TGTGCCAGCAGGGGGACTAGCGGAAGACAAGAGACCCAGTACTTC
- TRBJ2-6 - TRBV2 CASREDGSSGANVLTF TGTGCCAGCAGGGAAGACGGGAGCTCTGGGGCCAACGTCCTGACTTTC
- TRBJ2-3 - TRBV7-3 CASSLGGSHTDTQYF TGTGCCAGCAGCTTAGGGGGGTCGCACACAGATACGCAGTATTTT
- TRBJ2-1 - TRBV7-3 CASSGGAHNEQFF TGTGCCAGCTCTGGGGGGGCCCACAATGAGCAGTTCTTC
- TRBJ2-7 TRBD1 TRBV28 CASSPEGQAIRYEQYF TGTGCCAGCAGTCCAGAGGGACAGGCGATACGCTACGAGCAGTACTTC
- TRBJ1-1 - TRBV4-1 CASSQGDSIEAFF TGCGCCAGCAGCCAAGGCGACTCCATTGAAGCTTTCTTT
- TRBJ1-1 TRBD1 TRBV5-1 CASSLAGQGAAEAFF TGCGCCAGCAGCTTGGCCGGACAGGGGGCGGCTGAAGCTTTCTTT
- TRBJ1-2 TRBD1 TRBV20-1 CSASGQGGGYTF TGCAGTGCTAGTGGACAGGGAGGTGGCTACACCTTC
- TRBJ2-3 - TRBV7-9 CASSPVGSLGDTQYF TGTGCCAGCAGCCCCGTGGGCTCGCTGGGAGATACGCAGTATTTT
- TRBJ2-3 - TRBV9 CASSVSSGSSSTDTQYF TGTGCCAGCAGCGTATCCTCCGGGTCTTCTAGCACAGATACGCAGTATTTT
- TRBJ2-3 TRBD1 TRBV23-1 CASTVPPGGRTDTQYF TGCGCCAGCACCGTCCCCCCAGGGGGTCGGACAGATACGCAGTATTTT
- TRBJ2-6 - TRBV5-1 CASSQGSGANVLTF TGCGCCAGCAGTCAGGGGTCTGGGGCCAACGTCCTGACTTTC
- TRBJ2-1 TRBD1 TRBV27 CASSLGGRTGEFF TGTGCCAGCAGTCTAGGGGGCCGGACAGGGGAGTTCTTC
- TRBJ1-1 - TRBV11-2 CASSLVRGTEAFF TGTGCCAGCAGCTTAGTAAGGGGGACTGAAGCTTTCTTT
- TRBJ1-1 - TRBV20-1 CSASTAGNTEAFF TGCAGTGCTAGTACGGCGGGAAACACTGAAGCTTTCTTT
- TRBJ2-3 TRBD2 TRBV6-5 CASSYSGGIDTQYF TGTGCCAGCAGTTACTCGGGGGGGATCGATACGCAGTATTTT
- TRBJ2-3 TRBD1 TRBV10-3 CAISASTGGDTQYF TGTGCCATCAGCGCTTCTACAGGGGGCGATACGCAGTATTTT
- TRBJ2-5 - TRBV11-2 CASSQLQLETQYF TGTGCCAGCAGTCAGTTACAGTTGGAGACCCAGTACTTC
- TRBJ1-1 - TRBV3-1/TRBV3-2 CASSHGGAPEAFF TGTGCCAGCAGCCACGGGGGGGCTCCTGAAGCTTTCTTT
- TRBJ1-5 TRBD1 TRBV15 CATSSHRGPQPQHF TGTGCCACCAGCAGCCACAGGGGTCCCCAGCCCCAGCATTTT
once TRBJ2-3 TRBD1 TRBV5-5 CASSQAYWDRATDTQYF TGTGCCAGCAGCCAAGCCTACTGGGACAGAGCGACAGATACGCAGTATTTT
many TRBJ2-5 - TRBV7-9 CASSSGQPQETQYF TGTGCCAGCAGTTCAGGACAGCCCCAAGAGACCCAGTACTTC
- TRBJ2-7 TRBD2 TRBV19 CASRRLAGDTYEQYF TGTGCCAGTAGGCGGCTAGCGGGGGACACCTACGAGCAGTACTTC
once TRBJ2-7 - TRBV7-9 CASRDTNSYEQYF TGTGCCAGCAGGGACACCAACTCCTACGAGCAGTACTTC
- TRBJ2-7 TRBD1 TRBV5-6 CASSLLTGFSYEQYF TGTGCCAGCAGCTTGTTGACAGGGTTCTCCTACGAGCAGTACTTC
- TRBJ2-5 TRBD1 TRBV7-8 CASSSGQGLIQETQYF TGTGCCAGCAGCTCCGGACAGGGGCTAATTCAAGAGACCCAGTACTTC
- TRBJ2-5 - TRBV10-3 CAINPNGEETQYF TGTGCCATCAACCCAAACGGAGAAGAGACCCAGTACTTC
- TRBJ2-6 - TRBV7-9 CTLTGPSGANVLTF TGTACCTTGACAGGCCCCTCTGGGGCCAACGTCCTGACTTTC
- TRBJ2-1 TRBD1 TRBV18 CASSPSEATGNSYNEQFF TGTGCCAGCTCACCGTCTGAGGCGACAGGGAATTCCTACAATGAGCAGTTCTTC
- TRBJ1-2 - TRBV6-5 CASTGPDYGYTF TGTGCCAGCACTGGGCCGGACTATGGCTACACCTTC
- TRBJ1-4 - TRBV28 CASSQQSTNEKLFF TGTGCCAGCAGTCAACAGTCAACTAATGAAAAACTGTTTTTT
- TRBJ2-5 - TRBV11-2 CASSIRQVVKTQYF TGTGCCAGCAGTATAAGACAGGTAGTGAAGACCCAGTACTTC